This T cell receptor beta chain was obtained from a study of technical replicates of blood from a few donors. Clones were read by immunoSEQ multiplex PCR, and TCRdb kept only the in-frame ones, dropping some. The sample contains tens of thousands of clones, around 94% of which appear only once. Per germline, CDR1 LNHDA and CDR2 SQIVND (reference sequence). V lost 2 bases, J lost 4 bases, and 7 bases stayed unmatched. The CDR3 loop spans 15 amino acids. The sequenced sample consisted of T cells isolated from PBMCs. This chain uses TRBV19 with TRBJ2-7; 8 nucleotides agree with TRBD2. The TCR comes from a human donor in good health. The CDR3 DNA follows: TGTGCCAGTAGTATAATCAGCGGGAGTATGTACGAGCAGTACTTC. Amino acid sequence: CASSIISGSMYEQYF.